This T cell receptor beta chain was obtained from a study of shared clonotypes between healthy human individuals. J was trimmed by 4 bases and V by 0 bases; bases with no gene match: 3. The CDR3 extends over 14 amino acids. The germline V gene has CDR1 SGHRS and CDR2 YFSETQ. Generated by immunoSEQ multiplex PCR, the TCRdb table keeps only in-frame clones and is missing some. The table lists 2 million to 2.5 million clones, around 92% of them singletons. With regard to this clone: Other DNA sequences in the sample encode the same CDR3.

The sequenced sample was naive CD4+ T cells from PBMCs. Subset indicated: CD45RA+ positively selected. The chain combines TRBV5-1 with TRBJ2-5, with 7 bases aligning to TRBD1. The sequence derives from a man between 18 and 29 years old in good health. Some clones in this sample may be carry-over from other donors' samples. The CDR3: CASSLEGATETQYF. The CDR3 DNA is TGCGCCAGCAGCTTGGAGGGGGCAACAGAGACCCAGTACTTC.